This is a list of T cell receptor beta chains from one sample in a study of blood T cell repertoires in COVID-19. The assay was immunoSEQ multiplex PCR, and TCRdb's table has in-frame clones only and misses some. This sample has roughly 290,000 clones; approximately 87% occur once, and the top ten carry 6.5% to 9.5%. Sequencing used peripheral blood. The receptors come from a woman between 45 and 60 years old who had recovered from COVID-19. Both conserved end residues are trimmed from each CDR3. The order of the fields is V gene, CDR3 length, CDR3 protein.

>TRBV7-2|11
ASSLGRDVGYT
>TRBV11-2|13
ASSLGTRDNSPLH
>TRBV19|14
ASSQTGTDSNQPQH
>TRBV29-1|12
SVDGQGAGYGYT
>TRBV4-3|15
ASSHPHRGSSYNEQF
>TRBV30|11
AWRSSYRGTLH
>TRBV20-1|13
SASRGGGVLDTQY
>TRBV18|12
ASSHSGDWETQY
>TRBV5-1|12
ASERGGATGELF
>TRBV6-2/TRBV6-3|12
ASSYSGRAYEQY
>TRBV18|13
ASSQGPGGNQPQH
>TRBV28|13
ASSSSGTGARDYT
>TRBV11-3|13
ASSLGGGATDTQY
>TRBV24-1|15
ATSDLGANDPQSTQY
>TRBV28|11
AIPGLEIGTQY
>TRBV14|11
ASSQGRDQPQH
>TRBV29-1|10
SVDGTRETQY
>TRBV27|13
ASSLSPGEIYEQY
>TRBV28|12
ASSSGTQNQPQH
>TRBV30|11
AWRRGGNNEQF
>TRBV23-1|14
ASSLQGVTLLYEQY
>TRBV5-6|12
ASSVNRGPYGYT
>TRBV28|14
ASSFPTATGRDEQY
>TRBV10-3|13
AITPGLGGPNEQF
>TRBV2|13
ASSEVAATNEKLF
>TRBV27|12
ASSPDRLFAEAF
>TRBV5-4|12
ASKREIDTDTQY
>TRBV28|9
ASSVNTEAF
>TRBV24-1|11
ATSDSSRYEQY
>TRBV7-9|12
ASSLSGDGYGYT
>TRBV11-2|11
ASSSIQGGKLF
>TRBV6-2/TRBV6-3|13
ASSSGHLSYNEQF
>TRBV6-5|12
ASRPPGTGVGYT
>TRBV6-2/TRBV6-3|12
ASSQNLAGETQY
>TRBV19|12
ASRGARGGTEAF
>TRBV5-8|13
ASSFGGGATDTQY
>TRBV11-2|16
ASSSLSGTSGRAYEQY
>TRBV28|11
ASSFRLNYGYT
>TRBV7-2|12
ASSFTGGNQPQH
>TRBV5-6|13
ASSLVGEVKNIQY
>TRBV7-2|14
ASSLGQVTMNTEAF
>TRBV5-4|12
ASTFRQGDTEAF
>TRBV2|12
ATLLAVSTDTQY
>TRBV10-3|12
AIRDGGIQETQY
>TRBV7-6|15
ASSLAYGVAVAGELF
>TRBV5-4|13
ASSPGRQRQETQY
>TRBV19|11
ASSVTVNNEQF
>TRBV5-6|13
ASSLVETASYEQY
>TRBV11-2|14
ASSPTSGSSYNEQF
>TRBV11-2|13
ASSLDSAQTHGYT
>TRBV7-8|11
ASGYRGSNTIY
>TRBV19|10
ASTTGVEGYT
>TRBV19|11
ASSIGLQEPQH